This T cell receptor (beta chain) was identified in a study of blood T cell repertoires in COVID-19. This CDR3 has 17 amino acids. Per germline, CDR1 LGHDT and CDR2 YNNKEL (reference sequence). V lost 1 base and J lost 4, with 19 bases in between. Study processing details: Cell counts per sample came from amplifying reference gene primers. The assay was immunoSEQ multiplex PCR, and TCRdb's table has in-frame clones only and misses some. The V and J calls and clone size were taken over from that table, and D and trimming were inferred from the DNA. The sample lists 300,000 to 350,000 clones, roughly 85% seen once, with 2.2% in the top ten. This study enrolled people aged roughly 18 to 90 from under 25 US geographic areas. Symptom resolution, clearance, or two negative PCRs marked donors in Cohort 3 as recovered.

Sequenced sample: PBMCs or T cells enriched from blood (not recorded which). The sequence was collected from a young man who had recovered from COVID-19. The chain employs TRBV3-1 (or the pseudogene TRBV3-2) and TRBJ1-1; D is possibly TRBD1 (6 bases). DNA of the CDR3: TGTGCCAGCAGCCAAGCGAGTAGATTAAGGGGGAGCACTGAAGCTTTCTTT. Amino acid sequence: CASSQASRLRGSTEAFF.